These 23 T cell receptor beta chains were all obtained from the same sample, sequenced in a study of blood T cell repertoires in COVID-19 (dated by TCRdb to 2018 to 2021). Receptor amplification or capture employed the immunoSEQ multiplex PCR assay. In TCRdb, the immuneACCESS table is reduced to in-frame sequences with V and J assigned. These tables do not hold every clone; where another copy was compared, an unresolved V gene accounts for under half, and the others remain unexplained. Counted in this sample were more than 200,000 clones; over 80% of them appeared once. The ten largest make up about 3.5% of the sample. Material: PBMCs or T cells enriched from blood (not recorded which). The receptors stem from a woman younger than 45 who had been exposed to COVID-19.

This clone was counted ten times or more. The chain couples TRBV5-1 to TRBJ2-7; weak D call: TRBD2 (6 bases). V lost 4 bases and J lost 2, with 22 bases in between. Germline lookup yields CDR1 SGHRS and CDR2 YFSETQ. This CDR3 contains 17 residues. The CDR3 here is CASSTGVNRNDAYEQYF. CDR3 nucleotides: TGCGCCAGCAGCACGGGGGTGAACAGGAACGACGCCTACGAGCAGTACTTC.

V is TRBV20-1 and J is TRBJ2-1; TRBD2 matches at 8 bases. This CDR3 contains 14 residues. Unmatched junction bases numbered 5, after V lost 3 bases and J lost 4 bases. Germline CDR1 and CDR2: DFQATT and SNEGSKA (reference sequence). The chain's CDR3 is CSASYAGGYNEQFF. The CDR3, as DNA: TGCAGTGCTAGTTACGCGGGAGGATACAATGAGCAGTTCTTC.

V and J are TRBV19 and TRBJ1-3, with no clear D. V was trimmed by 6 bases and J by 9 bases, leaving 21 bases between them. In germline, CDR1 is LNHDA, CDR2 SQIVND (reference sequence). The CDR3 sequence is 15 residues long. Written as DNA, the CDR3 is TGTGCCAGTAGCCCACTGGCCAGACCGGGTGGCACCATATATTTT. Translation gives CASSPLARPGGTIYF. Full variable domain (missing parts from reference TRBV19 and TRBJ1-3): DGGITQSPKYLFRKEGQNVTLSCEQNLNHDAMYWYRQDPGQGLRLIYYSQIVNDFQKGDIAEGYSVSREKKESFPLTVTSAQKNPTAFYLCASSPLARPGGTIYFGEGSWLTVV.

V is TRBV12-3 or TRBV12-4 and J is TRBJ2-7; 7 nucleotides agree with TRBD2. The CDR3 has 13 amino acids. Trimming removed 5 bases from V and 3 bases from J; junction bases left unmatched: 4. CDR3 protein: CASSPSGIYEQYF. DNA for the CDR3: TGTGCCAGCAGTCCAAGCGGGATCTACGAGCAGTACTTC.

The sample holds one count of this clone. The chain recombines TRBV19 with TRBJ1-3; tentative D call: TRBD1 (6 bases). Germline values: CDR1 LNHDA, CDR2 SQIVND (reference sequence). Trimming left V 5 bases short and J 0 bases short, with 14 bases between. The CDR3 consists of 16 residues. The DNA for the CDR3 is TGTGCCAGTAGTCTTCTTTACAGGGCCTCTGGAAACACCATATATTTT. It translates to CASSLLYRASGNTIYF.

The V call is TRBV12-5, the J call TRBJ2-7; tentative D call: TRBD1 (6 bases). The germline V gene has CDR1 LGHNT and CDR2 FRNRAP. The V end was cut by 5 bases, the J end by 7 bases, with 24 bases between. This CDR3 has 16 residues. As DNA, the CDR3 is TGTGCTAGTGGTCCTCCCAGCTCACAGGGTCTGAGGGAGCAGTACTTC. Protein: CASGPPSSQGLREQYF.

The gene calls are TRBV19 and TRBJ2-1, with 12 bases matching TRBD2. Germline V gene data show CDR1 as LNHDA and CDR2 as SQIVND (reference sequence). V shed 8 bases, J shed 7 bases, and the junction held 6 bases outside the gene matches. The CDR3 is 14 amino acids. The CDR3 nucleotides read TGTGCCAGTCTAGCGGGAGGGATTGGGAATGAGCAGTTCTTC. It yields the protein CASLAGGIGNEQFF.

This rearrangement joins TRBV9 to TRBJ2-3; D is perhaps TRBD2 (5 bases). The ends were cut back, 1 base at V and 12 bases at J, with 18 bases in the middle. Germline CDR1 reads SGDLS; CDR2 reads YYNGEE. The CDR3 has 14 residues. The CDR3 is CASSVSMLAESQYF. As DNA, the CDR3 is TGTGCCAGCAGCGTATCGATGCTAGCCGAATCTCAGTATTTT. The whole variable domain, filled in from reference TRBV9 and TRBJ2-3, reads DSGVTQTPKHLITATGQRVTLRCSPRSGDLSVYWYQQSLDQGLQFLIQYYNGEERAKGNILERFSAQQFPDLHSELNLSSLELGDSALYFCASSVSMLAESQYFGPGTRLTVL.

DNA of the CDR3: TGCGCCAGCAGCTTACAGGGCCTATCTGGAAACACCATATATTTT. This gives the protein CASSLQGLSGNTIYF. V usage is TRBV5-1 and J usage is TRBJ1-3; D might be TRBD1 (6 bases). Trimming took 2 bases from V and 1 from J, leaving 10 bases between them. CDR3 length: 15 amino acids. Looked up from germline, CDR1 is SGHRS and CDR2 is YFSETQ.

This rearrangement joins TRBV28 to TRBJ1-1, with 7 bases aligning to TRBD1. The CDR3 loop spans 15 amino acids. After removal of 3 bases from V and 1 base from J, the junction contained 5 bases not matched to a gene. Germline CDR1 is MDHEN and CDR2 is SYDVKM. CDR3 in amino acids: CASSLPGTENTEAFF. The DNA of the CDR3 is TGTGCCAGCAGTTTGCCCGGGACAGAGAACACTGAAGCTTTCTTT.

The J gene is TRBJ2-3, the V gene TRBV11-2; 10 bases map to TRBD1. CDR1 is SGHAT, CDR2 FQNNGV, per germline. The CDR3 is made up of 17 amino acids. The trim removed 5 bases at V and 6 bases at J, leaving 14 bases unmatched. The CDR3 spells CASSTPGRDRGGDTQYF. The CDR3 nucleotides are TGTGCCAGCAGCACCCCCGGTCGGGACAGGGGAGGGGATACGCAGTATTTT.

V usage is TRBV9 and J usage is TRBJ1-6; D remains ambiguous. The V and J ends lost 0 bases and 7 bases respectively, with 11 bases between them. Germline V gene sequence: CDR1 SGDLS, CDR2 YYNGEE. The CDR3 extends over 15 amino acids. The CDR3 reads CASSVDSYNNSPLHF. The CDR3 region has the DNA TGTGCCAGCAGCGTAGACAGCTACAACAATTCACCCCTCCACTTT.

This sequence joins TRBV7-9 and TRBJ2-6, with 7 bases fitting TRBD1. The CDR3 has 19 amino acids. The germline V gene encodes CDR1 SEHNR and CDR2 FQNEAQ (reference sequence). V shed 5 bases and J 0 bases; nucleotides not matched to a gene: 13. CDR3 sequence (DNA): TGTGCCAGCAGCCGGTTAACCGGGACAGACCGCTCTGGGGCCAACGTCCTGACTTTC. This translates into CASSRLTGTDRSGANVLTF.

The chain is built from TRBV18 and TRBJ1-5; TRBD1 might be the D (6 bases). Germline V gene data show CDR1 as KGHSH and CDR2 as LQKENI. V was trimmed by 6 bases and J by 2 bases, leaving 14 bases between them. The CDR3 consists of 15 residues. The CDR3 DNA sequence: TGTGCCAGCTCTGTACAGGGATCTCGCAATCAGCCCCAGCATTTT. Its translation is CASSVQGSRNQPQHF.

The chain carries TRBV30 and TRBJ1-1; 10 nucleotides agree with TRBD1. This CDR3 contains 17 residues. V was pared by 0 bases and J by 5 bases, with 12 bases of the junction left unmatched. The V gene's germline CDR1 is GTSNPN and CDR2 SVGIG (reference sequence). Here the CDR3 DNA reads TGTGCCTGGAGTGTACGTGGGACAGGGGTGTTTAAGACTGAAGCTTTCTTT. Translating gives CAWSVRGTGVFKTEAFF. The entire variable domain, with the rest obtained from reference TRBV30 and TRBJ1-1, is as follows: SQTIHQWPATLVQPVGSPLSLECTVEGTSNPNLYWYRQAAGRGLQLLFYSVGIGQISSEVPQNLSASRPQDRQFILSSKKLLLSDSGFYLCAWSVRGTGVFKTEAFFGQGTRLTVV.

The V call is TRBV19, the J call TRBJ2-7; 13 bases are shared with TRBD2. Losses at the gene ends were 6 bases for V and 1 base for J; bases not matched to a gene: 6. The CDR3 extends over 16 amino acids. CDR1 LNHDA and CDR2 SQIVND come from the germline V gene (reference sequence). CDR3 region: CASSNRLAGGSYEQYF. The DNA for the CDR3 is TGTGCCAGTAGCAATCGACTAGCGGGAGGTTCCTACGAGCAGTACTTC.

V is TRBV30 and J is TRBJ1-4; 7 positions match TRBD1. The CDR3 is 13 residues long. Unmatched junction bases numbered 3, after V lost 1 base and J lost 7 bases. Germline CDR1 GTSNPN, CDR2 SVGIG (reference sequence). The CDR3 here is CAWSAGTAEKLFF. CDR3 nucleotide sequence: TGTGCCTGGAGTGCCGGGACAGCTGAAAAACTGTTTTTT.

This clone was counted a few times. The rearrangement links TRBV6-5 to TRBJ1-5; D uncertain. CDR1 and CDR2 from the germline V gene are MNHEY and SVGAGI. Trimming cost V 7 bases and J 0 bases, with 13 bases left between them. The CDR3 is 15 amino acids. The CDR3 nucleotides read TGTGCCAGCACCGAGGAGGAGTATAGCAATCAGCCCCAGCATTTT. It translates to CASTEEEYSNQPQHF.

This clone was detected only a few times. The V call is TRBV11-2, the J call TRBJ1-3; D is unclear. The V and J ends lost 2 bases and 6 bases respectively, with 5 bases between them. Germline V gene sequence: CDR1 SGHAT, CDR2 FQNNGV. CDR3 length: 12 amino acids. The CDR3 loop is CASSLSQNTIYF. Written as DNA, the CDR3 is TGTGCCAGCAGCTTATCACAAAACACCATATATTTT.

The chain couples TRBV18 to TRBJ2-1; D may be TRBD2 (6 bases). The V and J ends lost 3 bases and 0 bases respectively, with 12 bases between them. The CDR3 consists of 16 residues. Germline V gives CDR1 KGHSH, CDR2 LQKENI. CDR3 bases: TGTGCCAGCTCACCGGAGGGCGCCTCCTCCTACAATGAGCAGTTCTTC. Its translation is CASSPEGASSYNEQFF.

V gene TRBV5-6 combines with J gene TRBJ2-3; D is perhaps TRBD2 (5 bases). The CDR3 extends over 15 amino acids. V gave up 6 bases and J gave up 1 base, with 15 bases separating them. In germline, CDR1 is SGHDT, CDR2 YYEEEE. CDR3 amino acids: CASTPALARTDTQYF. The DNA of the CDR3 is TGTGCCAGCACCCCGGCCCTAGCTCGCACAGATACGCAGTATTTT.

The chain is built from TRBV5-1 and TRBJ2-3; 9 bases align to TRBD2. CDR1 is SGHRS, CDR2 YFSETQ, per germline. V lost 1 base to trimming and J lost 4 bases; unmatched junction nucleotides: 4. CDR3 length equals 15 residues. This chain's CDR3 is CASSLLLAGSDTQYF. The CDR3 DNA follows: TGCGCCAGCAGCTTGTTACTAGCGGGCTCAGATACGCAGTATTTT.

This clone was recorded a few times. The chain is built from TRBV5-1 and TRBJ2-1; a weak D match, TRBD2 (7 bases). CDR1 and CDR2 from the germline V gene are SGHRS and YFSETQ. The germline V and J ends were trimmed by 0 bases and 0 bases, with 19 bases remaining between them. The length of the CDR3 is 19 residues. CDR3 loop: CASSLDPSGTTSSYNEQFF. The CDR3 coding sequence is TGCGCCAGCAGCTTGGACCCCAGCGGGACAACTAGCTCCTACAATGAGCAGTTCTTC.